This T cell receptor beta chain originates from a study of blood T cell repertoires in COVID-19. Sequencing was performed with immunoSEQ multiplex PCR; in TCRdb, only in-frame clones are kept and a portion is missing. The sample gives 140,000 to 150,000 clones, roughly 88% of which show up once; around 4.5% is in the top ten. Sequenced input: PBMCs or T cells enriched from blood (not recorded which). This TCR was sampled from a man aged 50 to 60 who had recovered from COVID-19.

CDR3 sequence: CASSKTSGRAETGELFF. The CDR3 bases are TGTGCCAGCAGCAAGACTAGCGGGAGGGCCGAAACCGGGGAGCTGTTTTTT. The rearrangement links TRBV21-1 to TRBJ2-2; TRBD2, the table's D call, was not compared with the DNA. TRBV21-1 is noted as a pseudogene. The CDR3 consists of 17 residues.